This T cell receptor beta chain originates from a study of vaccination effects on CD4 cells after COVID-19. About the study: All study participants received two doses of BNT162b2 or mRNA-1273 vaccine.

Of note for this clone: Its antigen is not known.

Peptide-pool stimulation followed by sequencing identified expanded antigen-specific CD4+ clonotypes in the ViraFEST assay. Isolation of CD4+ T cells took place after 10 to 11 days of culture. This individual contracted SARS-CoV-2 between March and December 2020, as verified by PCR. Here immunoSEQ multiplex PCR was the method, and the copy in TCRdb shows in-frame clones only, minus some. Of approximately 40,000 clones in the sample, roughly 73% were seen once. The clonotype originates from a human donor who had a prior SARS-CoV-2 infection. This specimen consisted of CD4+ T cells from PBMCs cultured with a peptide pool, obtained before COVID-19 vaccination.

This CDR3 is CASSLISTGAYNSPLHF. Here the CDR3 DNA reads TGTGCCAGCAGCTTAATTAGTACAGGGGCTTATAATTCACCCCTCCACTTT. This rearrangement joins TRBV7-2 to TRBJ1-6; TRBD1 matches at 7 bases. V shed 2 bases, J shed 4 bases, and the junction held 8 bases outside the gene matches. This CDR3 spans 17 amino acids. Germline V gene sequence: CDR1 SGHTA, CDR2 FQGNSA.